Presented here are 20 T cell receptor beta chains from one specimen sequenced in a study of blood T cell repertoires in COVID-19. Only in-frame clones appear in the TCRdb table, and some are missing; sequencing was by immunoSEQ multiplex PCR. The table lists under 300,000 clones, approximately 80% of them singletons. Sequenced sample: peripheral blood. Every receptor here comes from a woman of 80 years or more with active or convalescent COVID-19.

The chain combines TRBV9 with TRBJ2-7; D is possibly TRBD2 (6 bases). V lost 0 bases and J lost 4, with 14 bases in between. CDR1 is SGDLS, CDR2 YYNGEE, per germline. The CDR3 is 15 amino acids. The CDR3 loop reads CASSVGGGRLYEQYF. CDR3 nucleotide sequence: TGTGCCAGCAGCGTAGGAGGAGGGAGGCTATACGAGCAGTACTTC.

This clone was detected once. The chain combines TRBV5-4 with TRBJ2-1; maybe TRBD2 (6 bases). CDR1 and CDR2 (germline): SGHNT, YYREEE (reference sequence). V was shortened by 4 bases and J by 4 bases, with 9 bases between the two germline ends. This CDR3 has 13 residues. CDR3 loop: CASSEGRYNEQFF. The CDR3 region has the DNA TGTGCCAGCAGCGAGGGGAGGTACAATGAGCAGTTCTTC.

V gene TRBV7-2 combines with J gene TRBJ2-7; 11 bases match TRBD1. The germline V gene has CDR1 SGHTA and CDR2 FQGNSA. The CDR3 has 16 residues. V lost 1 base to trimming and J lost 7 bases; unmatched junction nucleotides: 9. The CDR3 spells CASSLVDRTGGVEQYF. CDR3 bases: TGTGCCAGCAGCTTAGTCGATCGGACAGGGGGCGTTGAGCAGTACTTC.

The V and J genes are TRBV23-1 and TRBJ1-1, with a weak D call TRBD1 (5 bases). TRBV23-1 is marked as an open reading frame, function uncertain. The V and J ends lost 7 bases and 5 bases respectively, with 23 bases between them. The CDR3 extends over 16 amino acids. The CDR3 coding sequence is TGCGCCAGCATCCCCCCGAGGACCAGGGTGAGGACTGAAGCTTTCTTT. It codes for CASIPPRTRVRTEAFF.

This clone was seen once. The V gene is TRBV5-5, the J gene TRBJ1-6; 7 bases align to TRBD1. The CDR3 runs to 15 residues. With 4 bases clipped from V and 10 bases from J, the junction kept 11 bases outside the gene matches. CDR1 is SGHKS, CDR2 YYEKEE, per germline (reference sequence). CDR3 in amino acids: CASSATGERGSPLHF. The CDR3 nucleotides read TGTGCCAGCAGCGCAACAGGGGAACGGGGATCACCCCTCCACTTT. Variable domain in full (rest from reference TRBV5-5 and TRBJ1-6): DAGVTQSPTHLIKTRGQQVTLRCSPISGHKSVSWYQQVLGQGPQFIFQYYEKEERGRGNFPDRFSARQFPNYSSELNVNALLLGDSALYLCASSATGERGSPLHFGNGTRLTVT.

The V and J genes are TRBV2 and TRBJ1-6; a weak D match, TRBD1 (5 bases). V was clipped by 6 bases and J by 9 bases, with 12 bases between them. CDR1 is SNHLY, CDR2 FYNNEI, per germline. The CDR3 extends over 13 amino acids. CDR3 sequence: CASREGGGSPLHF. Here the CDR3 DNA reads TGTGCCAGCAGGGAGGGCGGGGGTTCACCCCTCCACTTT.

In DNA form, the CDR3 reads TGTGCCATCAGGCAGGGCGAGGATGGCTACACCTTC. Translating gives CAIRQGEDGYTF. J is TRBJ1-2 and V is TRBV10-3, with D possibly TRBD1 on 5 matching bases. Trimming took off 6 bases at V and 6 bases at J, with 11 bases between the two ends. Germline V gives CDR1 ENHRY, CDR2 SYGVKD. The CDR3 length is 12 residues.

This clone was seen a few times. The J gene is TRBJ1-2, the V gene TRBV19, with D possibly TRBD1 on 5 matching bases. Trimming left V 3 bases short and J 7 bases short, with 6 bases between. The CDR3 has 11 amino acids. Germline CDR1 is LNHDA and CDR2 is SQIVND (reference sequence). This chain's CDR3 is CASSIRGGYTF. CDR3 sequence (DNA): TGTGCCAGTAGTATTAGGGGTGGCTACACCTTC. Full variable domain (missing parts from reference TRBV19 and TRBJ1-2): DGGITQSPKYLFRKEGQNVTLSCEQNLNHDAMYWYRQDPGQGLRLIYYSQIVNDFQKGDIAEGYSVSREKKESFPLTVTSAQKNPTAFYLCASSIRGGYTFGSGTRLTVV.

This rearrangement joins TRBV10-3 to TRBJ2-2; possible D gene TRBD2, 7 bases. CDR1 ENHRY and CDR2 SYGVKD come from the germline V gene. V lost 10 bases and J 2 bases, leaving 20 bases between the germline ends. This CDR3 has 16 amino acids. CDR3 nucleotides: TGTGCCACCCGAGGGGGGGGACACGTAAACACCGGGGAGCTGTTTTTT. Encoded protein: CATRGGGHVNTGELFF.

The gene calls are TRBV19 and TRBJ2-1, with TRBD2 matching over 13 bases. This CDR3 has 17 amino acids. With V trimmed by 4 bases and J by 1 base, 4 bases remained unmatched. Germline V gene data show CDR1 as LNHDA and CDR2 as SQIVND (reference sequence). CDR3 protein: CASSTGTSGVSYNEQFF. CDR3 DNA sequence: TGTGCCAGTAGTACGGGGACTAGCGGGGTATCCTACAATGAGCAGTTCTTC. The full variable domain, its missing parts supplied by reference TRBV19 and TRBJ2-1, is DGGITQSPKYLFRKEGQNVTLSCEQNLNHDAMYWYRQDPGQGLRLIYYSQIVNDFQKGDIAEGYSVSREKKESFPLTVTSAQKNPTAFYLCASSTGTSGVSYNEQFFGPGTRLTVL.

This clone was observed a few times. The chain joins TRBV2 to TRBJ1-4, with TRBD1 identical over 7 bases. CDR1 is SNHLY and CDR2 is FYNNEI in the germline V gene. The trim removed 6 bases at V and 6 bases at J, leaving 10 bases unmatched. The CDR3 totals 15 residues. Here the CDR3 reads CASSPTGTVDEKLFF. CDR3 nucleotides: TGTGCCAGCAGCCCCACCGGGACAGTCGATGAAAAACTGTTTTTT.

V is TRBV6-5 and J is TRBJ1-5; D remains unclear. V shed 2 bases and J shed 0 bases, with 8 bases lying between them. From germline, CDR1 is MNHEY and CDR2 SVGAGI. The CDR3 totals 15 residues. The CDR3 DNA follows: TGTGCCAGCAGTTACGCCGAGAATAGCAATCAGCCCCAGCATTTT. It codes for CASSYAENSNQPQHF.

This sequence joins TRBV28 and TRBJ1-2; D not certain. The V gene lost 3 bases and the J gene lost 5 bases, with 13 bases spanning the gap. The CDR3 loop spans 14 amino acids. The germline V gene has CDR1 MDHEN and CDR2 SYDVKM. CDR3 bases: TGTGCCAGCAGTTTCCTAGGTACCCTTTATGGCTACACCTTC. This gives the protein CASSFLGTLYGYTF.

A single count supports this clone. The rearrangement joins TRBV4-1 to TRBJ1-2; 9 bases align to TRBD1. This CDR3 has 20 residues. V was clipped by 4 bases and J by 8 bases; unmatched bases: 26. In germline, CDR1 is MGHRA, CDR2 YSYEKL. CDR3 protein: CASSPGNPGTGRRHVGGYTF. The CDR3 DNA follows: TGCGCCAGCAGCCCGGGGAACCCCGGGACAGGGAGAAGGCATGTAGGAGGCTACACCTTC.

V is TRBV4-2 and J is TRBJ1-5; D is undetermined. Trimming removed 0 bases at V and 0 bases at J, with 3 bases between. CDR1 is LGHNA and CDR2 is YNFKEQ in the germline V gene. The CDR3 loop spans 14 amino acids. CDR3 protein: CASSQDYSNQPQHF. In DNA, the CDR3 is TGTGCCAGCAGCCAAGATTATAGCAATCAGCCCCAGCATTTT.

In DNA, the CDR3 is TGTGCCACCAGTGATACCCTTCGGTACACCGGGGAGCTGTTTTTT. Its translation is CATSDTLRYTGELFF. The rearrangement joins TRBV24-1 to TRBJ2-2; D remains unclear. The CDR3 spans 15 residues. CDR1 KGHDR and CDR2 SFDVKD come from the germline V gene. V was pared by 3 bases and J by 3 bases, with 10 bases between.

The V call is TRBV6-6, the J call TRBJ1-6, with 10 nucleotides matching TRBD1. Trimming at V came to 6 bases and at J to 9 bases, leaving 5 bases not matched to a gene. The CDR3 runs 14 residues. Germline values: CDR1 MNHNY, CDR2 SVGAGI (reference sequence). CDR3 loop: CASSGGDRGSPLHF. In DNA form, the CDR3 reads TGTGCCAGCAGCGGGGGGGACAGGGGTTCACCCCTCCACTTT.

The chain joins TRBV6-6 to TRBJ1-2, with D hard to call. Germline CDR1 is MNHNY and CDR2 is SVGAGI (reference sequence). The CDR3 has 14 amino acids. With 4 bases removed from V and 0 bases from J, the gap between germline ends came to 9 bases. The CDR3 protein is CASSSQNSNYGYTF. The CDR3 DNA reads as TGTGCCAGCAGTTCTCAGAATTCTAACTATGGCTACACCTTC.

This clone was detected only a few times. The rearrangement uses TRBV2 and TRBJ1-2; no reliable D call. Trimming stripped 2 bases from V and 4 bases from J, with 8 bases between. The CDR3 is made up of 13 amino acids. Germline loops: CDR1 SNHLY, CDR2 FYNNEI. CDR3 loop: CASSEQASYGYTF. The CDR3 DNA reads TGTGCCAGCAGTGAACAGGCGTCCTATGGCTACACCTTC. The full variable domain, with the rest looked up from reference TRBV2 and TRBJ1-2, is EPEVTQTPSHQVTQMGQEVILRCVPISNHLYFYWYRQILGQKVEFLVSFYNNEISEKSEIFDDQFSVERPDGSNFTLKIRSTKLEDSAMYFCASSEQASYGYTFGSGTRLTVV.

This rearrangement joins TRBV5-1 to TRBJ2-7; no definite D call. The CDR3 extends over 13 amino acids. CDR1 and CDR2 from the germline V gene are SGHRS and YFSETQ. V lost 7 bases, J lost 0 bases, and 11 bases lay in between. As DNA, the CDR3 is TGCGCCAGCCGCCCGACTGGCTCCTACGAGCAGTACTTC. Its protein product is CASRPTGSYEQYF.